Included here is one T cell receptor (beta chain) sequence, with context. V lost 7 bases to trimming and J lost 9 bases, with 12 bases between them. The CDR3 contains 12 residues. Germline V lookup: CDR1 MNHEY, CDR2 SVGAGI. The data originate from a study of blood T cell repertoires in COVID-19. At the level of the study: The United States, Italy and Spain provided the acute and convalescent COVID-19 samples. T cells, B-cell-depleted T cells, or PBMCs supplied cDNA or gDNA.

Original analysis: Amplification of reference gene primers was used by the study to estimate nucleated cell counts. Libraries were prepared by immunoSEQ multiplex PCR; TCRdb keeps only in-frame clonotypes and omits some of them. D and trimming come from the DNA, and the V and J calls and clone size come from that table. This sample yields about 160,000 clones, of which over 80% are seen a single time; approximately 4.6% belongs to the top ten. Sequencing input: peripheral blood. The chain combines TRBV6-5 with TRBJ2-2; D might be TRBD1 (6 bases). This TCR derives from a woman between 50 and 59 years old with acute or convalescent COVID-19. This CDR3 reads CASILRGRELFF. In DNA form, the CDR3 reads TGTGCCAGCATTCTCAGGGGAAGGGAGCTGTTTTTT.